The T cell receptor (beta chain) under discussion was sequenced for a study of T cell responses to AZD1222 COVID-19 vaccine. Whole-study findings and limits: Reportedly, nearly half the spike-specific TCRs target unmutated variant regions. Repertoires were obtained only post-peak T cell response. A mostly white British donor set with more females was recruited, and clonal diversity was possibly underestimated.

The table came from immunoSEQ multiplex PCR; TCRdb's copy has only in-frame clones and leaves some out. The data show 20,000 to 25,000 clones, with around 90% seen just once and roughly a third held by the top ten. V lost 6 bases and J 6 bases, leaving 12 bases between the germline ends. This CDR3 contains 13 residues. Germline V gives CDR1 MNHEY, CDR2 SVGAGI. With regard to this clone: Its cognate antigen is unknown.

This chain links TRBV6-5 with TRBJ1-5, with D unresolved. The TCR sequence derives from an adult who received the AZD1222 COVID-19 vaccine. This sample comprised peripheral blood, obtained 28 days after the second AZD1222 dose. The CDR3 is CASSEGNFQPQHF. CDR3 in DNA: TGTGCCAGCAGCGAGGGAAATTTTCAGCCCCAGCATTTT.